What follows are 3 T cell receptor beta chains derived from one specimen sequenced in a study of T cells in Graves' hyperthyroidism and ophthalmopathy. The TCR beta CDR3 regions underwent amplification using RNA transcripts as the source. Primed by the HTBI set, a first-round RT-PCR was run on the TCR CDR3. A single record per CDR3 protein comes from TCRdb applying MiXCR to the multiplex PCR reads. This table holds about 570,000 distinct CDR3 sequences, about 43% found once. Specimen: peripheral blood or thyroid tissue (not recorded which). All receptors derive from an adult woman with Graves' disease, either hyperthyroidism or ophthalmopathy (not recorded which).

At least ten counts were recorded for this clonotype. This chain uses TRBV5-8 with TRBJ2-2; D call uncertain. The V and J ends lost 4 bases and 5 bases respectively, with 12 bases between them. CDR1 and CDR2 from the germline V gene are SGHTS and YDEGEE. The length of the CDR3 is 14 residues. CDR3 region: CASSGWSDTGELFF. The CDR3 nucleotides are TGTGCCAGCAGCGGTTGGTCAGATACCGGGGAGCTGTTTTTT.

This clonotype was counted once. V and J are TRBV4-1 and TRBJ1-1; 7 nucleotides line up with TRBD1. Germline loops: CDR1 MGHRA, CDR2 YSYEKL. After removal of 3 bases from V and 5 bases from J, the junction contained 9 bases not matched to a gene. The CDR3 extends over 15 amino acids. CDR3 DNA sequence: TGCGCCAGCAGCCACCCGGGACCCAGGGGGACTGAAGCTTTCTTT. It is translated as CASSHPGPRGTEAFF.

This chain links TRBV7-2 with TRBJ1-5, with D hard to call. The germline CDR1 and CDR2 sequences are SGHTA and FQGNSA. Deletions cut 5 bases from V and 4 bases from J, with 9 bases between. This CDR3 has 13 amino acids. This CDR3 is CASSHGFNQPQHF. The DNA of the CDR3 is TGTGCCAGCAGCCACGGTTTTAATCAGCCCCAGCATTTT.